This TCR beta chain comes out of a study of blood T cell repertoires in COVID-19 (dated by TCRdb to 2019 to 2021). Regarding the research as a whole: Samples covering the acute and convalescent phases of COVID-19 were provided by collaborators in the United States, Italy and Spain. The prospective study material was composed of cDNA or gDNA derived from T cells, B-cell-depleted T cells, or PBMCs. The dataset comprised deeply sampled blood TCRbeta repertoires from subjects exposed to, actively infected with, or recovered from COVID-19. The repertoires were released in a freely available public database intended as a resource for research on the immune response to SARS-CoV-2. Samples were obtained from the ongoing ImmuneRACE study (first 160 participants) and from about 1,300 subjects provided by 6 global collaborators. Sample metadata almost always included a de-identified subject ID, COVID-19 status, age in years and sex. Where available, HLA class I and class II types were obtained from metadata supplied by the sample provider rather than from assay-based typing.

Broader findings and caveats from the paper: Clinical and demographic metadata were provided uncurated, with the amount varying by source and participant.

Concerning this clone: The specificity of this receptor is unknown. No base qualities exist here, and no much larger clone lies one base off it.

Whole blood was collected in K2EDTA tubes by collaborating institutions according to the institutions' own protocols. Collaborator samples were shipped for TCRbeta analysis as frozen whole blood, isolated PBMCs, or DNA extracted from either sample type. TCRbeta CDR3 regions were amplified from genomic DNA by means of the immunoSEQ Assay, a bias-controlled multiplex PCR. Per the authors' processing: The number of nucleated cells in each sample was estimated from the amplification of reference gene primers within the assay. Sequence reads were collapsed and filtered to measure the absolute abundance of every unique TCRbeta CDR3 rearrangement. Productive Simpson clonality was computed per sample as the square root of Simpson's diversity index over productive rearrangements. TCRdb stores this immuneACCESS table with in-frame sequences only. Part of the clones is absent; in the studies checked, under half of the shortfall reflects unresolved V genes, and no reason is known for the rest. V and J calls and clone size are those listed in that table; D and trimming were worked out from the DNA. Here the sample has around 78,000 clones; about nine tenths occur a single time. Of the sample, about 1.9% is held by the ten largest clones.

V has 2 bases trimmed and J has 2 bases trimmed; junction bases matching no gene number 7. The CDR3 measures 16 amino acids from cysteine to phenylalanine. CDR3 DNA is the only sequence kept; it has 48 bases, read in frame from the first base. As encoded in the germline V gene, CDR1 is MNHEY while CDR2 is SVGEGT. In this chain, TRBV6-2 or TRBV6-3 is recombined with TRBJ2-5, with TRBD1 matching 8 junction bases. Sequenced sample: peripheral blood. This receptor was taken from a woman aged 55-75 years with acute or convalescent COVID-19. The CDR3 region reads CASSYLRTGWQETQYF. The sequence in DNA is TGTGCCAGCAGTTACCTGAGGACAGGGTGGCAAGAGACCCAGTACTTC.